This passage covers 21 T cell receptor beta chains from one sample sequenced in a study of T cell changes during pregnancy in multiple sclerosis (dated by TCRdb to between 2019 and 2020). Receptor libraries were prepared by the immunoSEQ multiplex PCR assay. The source is immuneACCESS, and TCRdb retained only in-frame sequences with V and J called. Part of the clones is not carried over; for the studies checked, unresolved V genes explain less than half of this, and the remainder is unexplained. The sample profile shows around 12,000 clones; around 86% of them were found once. Roughly 14% of the sample is held by the ten biggest clonotypes. The specimen comprised CD8+ T cells from peripheral blood mononuclear cells, sampled in the second trimester of pregnancy. These receptors all stem from a female donor in good health, enrolled as a control in a pregnancy study.

This chain links TRBV10-2 with TRBJ1-4, with a possible D match to TRBD1 (6 bases). Germline values: CDR1 WSHSY, CDR2 SAAADI. V lost 2 bases, J lost 7 bases, and 14 bases lay in between. The CDR3 has 15 amino acids. The CDR3 region is CASSEPTGGGEKLFF. DNA of the CDR3: TGCGCCAGCAGTGAGCCGACGGGAGGGGGTGAAAAACTGTTTTTT.

The chain has TRBV7-9 and TRBJ1-2, with 11 bases fitting TRBD1. Germline V gene sequence: CDR1 SEHNR, CDR2 FQNEAQ (reference sequence). The CDR3 is 15 amino acids. V was pared by 8 bases and J by 6 bases, with 11 bases of the junction left unmatched. CDR3 sequence reads: CASLGQGVNPDGYTF. CDR3 in DNA: TGTGCCAGCTTGGGACAGGGGGTAAATCCGGATGGCTACACCTTC.

The genes are TRBV5-3 and TRBJ2-3; D is undetermined. TRBV5-3 is an ORF; its function is uncertain. Trimming cost V 0 bases and J 1 base, with 3 bases left between them. This CDR3 region has 13 residues. The CDR3: CARSLAGTDTQYF. The CDR3 DNA reads TGTGCCAGAAGCTTGGCGGGCACAGATACGCAGTATTTT.

The DNA of the CDR3 is TGTGCCAGCACTAGCGGGGGCAACACCGGGGAGCTGTTTTTT. Amino acids: CASTSGGNTGELFF. V and J are TRBV9 and TRBJ2-2; 10 nucleotides agree with TRBD2. Germline V gene data show CDR1 as SGDLS and CDR2 as YYNGEE. Trimming took 6 bases from V and 2 from J; bases not matched to a gene: 1. The CDR3 covers 14 residues.

The chain links TRBV4-1 to TRBJ2-7; possibly TRBD2 for D (6 bases). V lost 4 bases and J 0 bases, leaving 13 bases between the germline ends. This CDR3 comprises 15 residues. Germline CDR1 reads MGHRA; CDR2 reads YSYEKL. The CDR3 DNA reads as TGCGCCAGCAGCCCCACCGTGACTAGCTCCTACGAGCAGTACTTC. Translated: CASSPTVTSSYEQYF.

The chain has TRBV4-1 and TRBJ1-1, with 9 bases aligning to TRBD1. V lost 2 bases and J lost 5; bases outside the gene matches: 6. The germline gives CDR1 MGHRA, CDR2 YSYEKL. The CDR3 is 15 residues long. CDR3 nucleotide sequence: TGCGCCAGCAGCCAACACAGGGGGCGAGGAACTGAAGCTTTCTTT. The encoded protein is CASSQHRGRGTEAFF.

This sequence joins TRBV7-9 and TRBJ1-2; possibly TRBD1 for D (6 bases). V was trimmed by 5 bases and J by 7 bases, leaving 17 bases between them. Germline CDR1 and CDR2: SEHNR and FQNEAQ (reference sequence). The CDR3 runs to 14 residues. The CDR3 coding sequence is TGTGCCAGCAGCGCCTTGACAGGTCTCGGTGGCTACACCTTC. It is translated as CASSALTGLGGYTF.

The chain uses TRBV13 and TRBJ1-2, with 10 bases lining up with TRBD1. The germline V gene encodes CDR1 PRHDT and CDR2 FYEKMQ (reference sequence). J gave up 3 bases and V 5 bases, and 0 bases lay outside the gene matches. The CDR3 totals 13 residues. The CDR3 loop is CASSGTGDYGYTF. The CDR3 region has the DNA TGTGCCAGCAGCGGGACAGGGGACTATGGCTACACCTTC.

The chain employs TRBV15 and TRBJ2-6; no clear D. The V gene's germline CDR1 is LNHNV and CDR2 YYDKDF (reference sequence). Trimming removed 3 bases at V and 2 bases at J, with 8 bases between. CDR3 length: 15 amino acids. The CDR3 DNA is TGTGCCACCAGCAGTGAAACTACTGGGGCCAACGTCCTGACTTTC. It translates to CATSSETTGANVLTF.

The chain uses TRBV18 and TRBJ2-7, with D possibly being TRBD1 (5 bases). Germline CDR1 and CDR2: KGHSH and LQKENI. CDR3 length: 18 residues. Trimming cost V 0 bases and J 2 bases, with 20 bases left between them. The CDR3 protein is CASSPPGRALHNAYEQYF. The CDR3 nucleotides read TGTGCCAGCTCACCACCGGGCAGGGCTCTCCATAATGCCTACGAGCAGTACTTC.

The chain joins TRBV9 to TRBJ2-7, with 9 bases lining up with TRBD2. Germline CDR1 and CDR2: SGDLS and YYNGEE. The CDR3 runs 14 residues. J lost 6 bases, V lost 0 bases, and 4 bases had no gene match. CDR3: CASSVGGGRGEQYF. The CDR3 nucleotides read TGTGCCAGCAGCGTAGGGGGCGGGAGGGGCGAGCAGTACTTC.

The chain uses TRBV4-3 and TRBJ2-2; D not certain. V was cut by 1 base and J by 8 bases, with 14 bases left in between. Germline CDR1 LGHNA, CDR2 YSLEER. CDR3 length equals 15 residues. CDR3 DNA sequence: TGCGCCAGCAGCCAAGCACAATACGAGGTTGGGGAGCTGTTTTTT. This sequence encodes CASSQAQYEVGELFF.

V is TRBV7-9 and J is TRBJ1-6; D is uncertain. Germline V lookup: CDR1 SEHNR, CDR2 FQNEAQ (reference sequence). This CDR3 has 16 amino acids. V lost 5 bases and J lost 2, with 13 bases in between. CDR3 sequence: CASSPREGAYNSPLHF. CDR3 in DNA: TGTGCCAGCAGCCCCCGGGAGGGTGCCTATAATTCACCCCTCCACTTT.

As for this clone: One end of the junction is discordant with germline, which a read error may explain. The CDR3 loop is CASSFGRTGTDSSNQPQHF. CDR3 nucleotides: TGTGCTAGCAGCTTCGGCCGGACAGGGACGGATAGCAGCAATCAGCCCCAGCATTTT. This chain joins TRBV7-7 and TRBJ1-5, with 8 nucleotides matching TRBD1. The CDR3 consists of 19 residues. Germline CDR1 reads SSHAT; CDR2 reads FNYEAQ (reference sequence).

The rearrangement links TRBV6-6 to TRBJ1-2; D is perhaps TRBD1 (5 bases). Trimming cost V 0 bases and J 6 bases, with 8 bases left between them. Per germline, CDR1 MNHNY and CDR2 SVGAGI (reference sequence). CDR3 size: 13 residues. Written as DNA, the CDR3 is TGTGCCAGCAGTTACTCCGGGGGGGATGGCTACACCTTC. Its protein is CASSYSGGDGYTF.

V usage is TRBV11-2 and J usage is TRBJ1-1, with TRBD1 as a possible D gene (5 bases). Germline V gene lookup returns CDR1 SGHAT and CDR2 FQNNGV. Between the trimmed V and J ends, which lost 5 bases and 0 bases, there was a span of 16 bases. The CDR3 totals 16 residues. CDR3 in DNA: TGTGCCAGCAGCACCCACAGGCAGGAGATGAACACTGAAGCTTTCTTT. It translates to CASSTHRQEMNTEAFF. The full variable domain, completed using reference TRBV11-2 and TRBJ1-1, is EAGVAQSPRYKIIEKRQSVAFWCNPISGHATLYWYQQILGQGPKLLIQFQNNGVVDDSQLPKDRFSAERLKGVDSTLKIQPAKLEDSAVYLCASSTHRQEMNTEAFFGQGTRLTVV.

The rearrangement links TRBV4-3 to TRBJ1-1; a possible D gene is TRBD1 (5 bases). Germline V gene sequence: CDR1 LGHNA, CDR2 YSLEER. This CDR3 is built from 16 residues. V lost 0 bases, J lost 8 bases, and 19 bases lay in between. The CDR3 spells CASSQDGGTGETEAFF. CDR3 coding DNA: TGCGCCAGCAGCCAAGATGGAGGGACGGGGGAGACCGAAGCTTTCTTT.

The chain links TRBV19 to TRBJ1-1; D might be TRBD1 (6 bases). There are 17 residues in the CDR3. Germline V gives CDR1 LNHDA, CDR2 SQIVND (reference sequence). Trimming took off 3 bases at V and 0 bases at J, with 17 bases between the two ends. The DNA for the CDR3 is TGTGCCAGTAGTATTGAGGGCCCGAGGGGGATGAACACTGAAGCTTTCTTT. It yields the protein CASSIEGPRGMNTEAFF. The whole variable domain, remainder taken from reference TRBV19 and TRBJ1-1, is DGGITQSPKYLFRKEGQNVTLSCEQNLNHDAMYWYRQDPGQGLRLIYYSQIVNDFQKGDIAEGYSVSREKKESFPLTVTSAQKNPTAFYLCASSIEGPRGMNTEAFFGQGTRLTVV.

In its sample, this clone is medium-sized. The chain recombines TRBV6-4 with TRBJ2-3; TRBD2 matches at 9 bases. V was pared by 2 bases and J by 6 bases, with 6 bases of the junction left unmatched. The CDR3 has 15 amino acids. The germline V gene has CDR1 MRHNA and CDR2 SNTAGT. The CDR3 DNA reads as TGTGCCAGCAGTGACGGCGGGGGGGCGGTCGATACGCAGTATTTT. Translating gives CASSDGGGAVDTQYF.

The sample holds a few counts of this clone. The rearrangement uses TRBV19 and TRBJ2-7; 8 bases align to TRBD2. The CDR3 sequence is 15 residues long. Germline CDR1 reads LNHDA; CDR2 reads SQIVND (reference sequence). V trimming: 3 bases; J trimming: 3 bases; junction bases outside the gene matches: 7. CDR3 sequence reads: CASSIRAGGDYEQYF. The CDR3, as DNA: TGTGCCAGTAGTATCCGGGCGGGAGGCGACTACGAGCAGTACTTC.

This sequence joins TRBV7-2 and TRBJ2-1; 8 bases are a match to TRBD2. The CDR3 totals 15 residues. Trimming at V came to 1 base and at J to 7 bases, leaving 6 bases not matched to a gene. Germline V CDR1 and CDR2: SGHTA, FQGNSA. CDR3 nucleotides: TGTGCCAGCAGCTTAGAGGGCGGGAGGCGGAATGAGCAGTTCTTC. This translates into CASSLEGGRRNEQFF. The variable domain in full, completed from reference TRBV7-2 and TRBJ2-1, reads GAGVSQSPSNKVTEKGKDVELRCDPISGHTALYWYRQSLGQGLEFLIYFQGNSAPDKSGLPSDRFSAERTGGSVSTLTIQRTQQEDSAVYLCASSLEGGRRNEQFFGPGTRLTVL.